The 10 T cell receptor beta chains in this list originate from one sample, sequenced in a study of blood T cells in healthy people across ages. Combining a sample-barcoded 5' primer with a J-beta primer mix, a second PCR ran for roughly 6 to 12 cycles. Each CDR3 protein is one row after TCRdb ran MiXCR on the 5' RACE reads. This sample has roughly 550,000 distinct CDR3 sequences, with 24% found just once. The same sample was also studied in work on T cells of mothers and their children.

Sequencing was done on a sample of blood. Receptors originate from a boy aged 10-17 years in good health.

This clonotype was seen a handful of times. CDR3 DNA: TGTGCCAGCAGCTCCCGGGACAACTACGACGAGCAGTACTTC. Encoded protein: CASSSRDNYDEQYF. The chain is built from TRBV5-8 and TRBJ2-5; D is perhaps TRBD1 (6 bases). Gene TRBJ2-7 matches the end of the DNA better, so the J call may be wrong. This CDR3 has 14 residues. The germline gives CDR1 SGHTS, CDR2 YDEGEE.

A word on this clonotype: This may come from a read error, since a much larger clone is one base off. V gene TRBV7-2 combines with J gene TRBJ2-1; 9 bases match TRBD2. The V and J ends lost 5 bases and 9 bases, in that order; junction bases with no gene match: 17. Looked up from germline, CDR1 is SGHTA and CDR2 is FQGNSA. The CDR3 covers 17 residues. The DNA for the CDR3 is TGTGCCAGCAGCCAACGAGCGGGAGGCCTCCGTTTAGGTGAGCAGTTCTTC. Its protein is CASSQRAGGLRLGEQFF.

The V gene is TRBV20-1, the J gene TRBJ1-4; the D gene is possibly TRBD1 (6 bases). The germline gives CDR1 DFQATT, CDR2 SNEGSKA (reference sequence). V was shortened by 3 bases and J by 6 bases, with 11 bases between the two germline ends. The length of the CDR3 is 13 residues. The CDR3 nucleotides are TGCAGTGCTAGCAGGAGGGGGGATGAAAAACTGTTTTTT. Its translation is CSASRRGDEKLFF.

V and J are TRBV4-2 and TRBJ1-5; D unresolved. Germline-derived CDR1 and CDR2 are LGHNA and YNFKEQ. Trimming removed 0 bases at V and 5 bases at J, with 8 bases between. This CDR3 contains 14 residues. This CDR3 is CASSQDLGDQPQHF. The CDR3 DNA is TGTGCCAGCAGCCAAGATTTGGGCGATCAGCCCCAGCATTTT.

The sample holds a few counts of this clonotype. The rearrangement uses TRBV11-3 and TRBJ1-1, with D perhaps matching TRBD1 (5 bases). Germline V gives CDR1 SGHNT, CDR2 YENEEA. Deletions cut 5 bases from V and 7 bases from J, with 11 bases between. This CDR3 comprises 12 residues. The DNA for the CDR3 is TGTGCCAGCAGCGGGACCAGCAATGAAGCTTTCTTT. Protein: CASSGTSNEAFF. Full variable domain (remainder filled in from reference TRBV11-3 and TRBJ1-1): EAGVVQSPRYKIIEKKQPVAFWCNPISGHNTLYWYLQNLGQGPELLIRYENEEAVDDSQLPKDRFSAERLKGVDSTLKIQPAELGDSAVYLCASSGTSNEAFFGQGTRLTVV.

In this sample, this clonotype turned up a few times. CDR3: CASTPSDTQYF. The CDR3 nucleotides are TGTGCCAGCACCCCCTCAGATACGCAGTATTTT. This chain uses TRBV6-1 with TRBJ2-3; D gene ambiguous. V shed 7 bases and J shed 4 bases, with 6 bases lying between them. Per the germline V gene, CDR1 is MNHNS and CDR2 is SASEGT. This CDR3 is built from 11 residues.

The chain is built from TRBV5-1 and TRBJ2-5, with a possible D match to TRBD1 (6 bases). The J call may be faulty, since TRBJ2-1 better matches the DNA end. CDR3 length: 13 residues. Germline V CDR1 and CDR2: SGHRS, YFSETQ. CDR3 protein: CASSLEGGGTQFF. The CDR3 DNA is TGCGCCAGCAGCCTCGAAGGTGGGGGCACGCAGTTCTTC.

This clonotype was seen a handful of times. The chain combines TRBV19 with TRBJ1-1, with TRBD1 as a possible D gene (6 bases). CDR3 length equals 13 residues. CDR1 is LNHDA and CDR2 is SQIVND in the germline V gene (reference sequence). Trimming cost V 7 bases and J 2 bases, with 11 bases left between them. The CDR3 coding sequence is TGTGCCAGTACCCTCAGGGGTAACACTGAAGCTTTCTTT. Translated: CASTLRGNTEAFF.

This clonotype was detected a few times. This chain connects TRBV5-1 to TRBJ2-7; unclear D gene. The V end was cut by 1 base, the J end by 5 bases, with 10 bases between. This CDR3 region has 13 residues. The germline CDR1 and CDR2 sequences are SGHRS and YFSETQ. The CDR3: CASSLSQPNEQYF. The CDR3 DNA reads TGCGCCAGCAGCTTGAGTCAGCCCAACGAGCAGTACTTC.

V is TRBV18 and J is TRBJ1-2; 9 nucleotides align to TRBD1. Germline V gene lookup returns CDR1 KGHSH and CDR2 LQKENI. After removal of 5 bases from V and 4 bases from J, the junction contained 5 bases not matched to a gene. There are 14 residues in the CDR3. The CDR3 spells CASSAGTGTYGYTF. In DNA form, the CDR3 reads TGTGCCAGCTCAGCCGGGACAGGGACCTATGGCTACACCTTC.